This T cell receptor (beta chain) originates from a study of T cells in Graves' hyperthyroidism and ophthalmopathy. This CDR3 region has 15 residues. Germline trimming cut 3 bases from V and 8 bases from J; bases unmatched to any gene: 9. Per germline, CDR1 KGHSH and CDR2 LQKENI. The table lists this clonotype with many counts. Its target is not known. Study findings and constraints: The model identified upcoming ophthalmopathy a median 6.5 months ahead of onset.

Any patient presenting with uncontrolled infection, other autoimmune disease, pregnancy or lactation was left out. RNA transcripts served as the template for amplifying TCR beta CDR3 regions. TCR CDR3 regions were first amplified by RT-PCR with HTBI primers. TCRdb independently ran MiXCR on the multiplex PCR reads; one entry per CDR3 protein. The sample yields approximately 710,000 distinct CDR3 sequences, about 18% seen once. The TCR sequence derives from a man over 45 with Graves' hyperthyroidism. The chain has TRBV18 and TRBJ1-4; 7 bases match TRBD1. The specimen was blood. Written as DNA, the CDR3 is TGTGCCAGCTCACCCCAGGGACAGTCAAGGGAAAAACTGTTTTTT. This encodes CASSPQGQSREKLFF. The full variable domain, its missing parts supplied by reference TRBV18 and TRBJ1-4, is NAGVMQNPRHLVRRRGQEARLRCSPMKGHSHVYWYRQLPEEGLKFMVYLQKENIIDESGMPKERFSAEFPKEGPSILRIQQVVRGDSAAYFCASSPQGQSREKLFFGSGTQLSVL.